This T cell receptor beta chain appears in the sequencing data of a study of human T cells and chemical hapten exposure. Points from the study as a whole: TCRs above 1 in 1000 frequency stayed constant with DPC sensitization.

TCRdb independently ran MiXCR on the RACE reads; one entry per CDR3 protein. This repertoire shows roughly 40,000 distinct CDR3 sequences, about an eighth found once; its top ten account for roughly 5.7%. Many counts were recorded for this clonotype. Its specificity is not known. The junction departs from the called germline gene at one end, perhaps through a read error. Time point indicated: pre-sensitization, week 0. Treatment indicated: therapeutic diphenylcyclopropenone sensitization with weekly scalp DPC. The sample was whole blood, taken in connection with sensitization to the hapten diphenylcyclopropenone (DPC). The receptor was isolated from a woman in her 30s with alopecia areata. Some clones in this sample may be carry-over from other donors' samples.

The CDR3: CASSFFKTGAKSIQYF. The CDR3 nucleotides read TGTGCCAGCAGTTTTTTTAAGACCGGGGCCAAAAGCATTCAGTACTTC. The chain employs TRBV6-2 or TRBV6-3 and TRBJ2-4; D assignment may be TRBD1 or TRBD2 (5 bases each). CDR1 MNHEY and CDR2 SVGEGT come from the germline V gene. This CDR3 contains 16 residues.